Below, 2 T cell receptor beta chains from the same sample are listed, as sequenced in a study of tumor-infiltrating lymphocytes in primary liver carcinoma (TCRdb year 2017). Blood RNA was extracted from unsorted whole blood with TRIzol reagent; germline DNA came from the DNeasy Blood & Tissue kit. Data came from an Illumina HiSeq 2500. Using a constant-region primer and ProtoScript II reverse transcriptase, TCRbeta-specific cDNA was reverse-transcribed from around 520 ng total RNA. Three nested multiplex PCR rounds, following a slightly modified ARM-PCR procedure, were used to build the TCRbeta libraries. Multiplex TRBV1-TRBV30 forward primers and a Cbeta reverse primer were used in the first two PCR rounds, each of which was run for roughly 10 cycles. TCRdb ran its own pipeline on the public reads, namely fastp trimming at Q25 and MiXCR clone calling, and kept in-frame beta chains. For every CDR3 protein sequence, its rows merge into one entry that carries the most common genes and DNA. The sample data list about 310,000 distinct CDR3 sequences, and about 50% of these were observed just once. The ten largest clonotypes hold approximately 15% of the sample.

The sample consisted of peripheral blood. These receptors were obtained from a woman in her 30s with primary liver carcinoma and hepatitis B virus infection.

Notes on this clonotype: One end of the junction does not line up with germline, which may come from a read error. This rearrangement joins TRBV11-1 to TRBJ2-2; the D gene could be TRBD1 or TRBD2 (5 bases each). The CDR3 is 15 amino acids. Germline V gene lookup returns CDR1 SGHAT and CDR2 FQDESV (reference sequence). This CDR3 is CASSLGQGGTRELFF. DNA of the CDR3: TGTGCCAGCAGCTTAGGTCAGGGTGGCACCAGGGAGCTATTTTTT.

A word on this clonotype: A read error is possible here, since a much larger clone lies one base away. The chain employs TRBV24-1 and TRBJ2-2, with 8 nucleotides matching TRBD1. CDR3 length equals 19 residues. Per the germline V gene, CDR1 is KGHDR and CDR2 is SFDVKD. Losses at the gene ends were 3 bases for V and 4 bases for J; bases not matched to a gene: 15. For the CDR3, the DNA is TGTGCCACCAGTGATGGCCTGACAGGGGTGGCGGTGGTCACCGGGGAGCTGTTTTTT. Its protein is CATSDGLTGVAVVTGELFF.